This T cell receptor beta chain emerged from a study of CD8 T cells in ankylosing spondylitis. This clonotype was seen at least ten times. Its antigen is not identified. Study conclusions and caveats: As for the disease-linked clones, they showed a CD8+ phenotype and occurred at relatively low frequencies in peripheral blood. Researchers reportedly found disease-linked clones significantly enriched in matched ankylosing spondylitis synovial fluid. One TCR beta motif, made up of eight highly homologous variants, appeared characteristic of ankylosing spondylitis blood. Some of the motif variants had earlier been found in reactive arthritis patients' fluid and blood.

Quantitative barcoded 5'-RACE was used to prepare TCR beta libraries. Each CDR3 protein is one row after TCRdb ran MiXCR on the 5' RACE reads. The profile shows hundreds of thousands of distinct CDR3 sequences, 25% to 30% of them singletons. Source material: blood, either unsorted or a sorted T cell fraction (not recorded which). The receptor comes from a male donor with ankylosing spondylitis.

The CDR3 nucleotides read TGTGCCAGCAGACGGGACGGGGCCTTCTATGGCTACACCTTC. It yields the protein CASRRDGAFYGYTF. The chain joins TRBV12-3 or TRBV12-4 to TRBJ1-2; a weak D match, TRBD1 (5 bases). The CDR3 has 14 residues. Between the trimmed V and J ends, which lost 6 bases and 4 bases, there was a span of 15 bases.